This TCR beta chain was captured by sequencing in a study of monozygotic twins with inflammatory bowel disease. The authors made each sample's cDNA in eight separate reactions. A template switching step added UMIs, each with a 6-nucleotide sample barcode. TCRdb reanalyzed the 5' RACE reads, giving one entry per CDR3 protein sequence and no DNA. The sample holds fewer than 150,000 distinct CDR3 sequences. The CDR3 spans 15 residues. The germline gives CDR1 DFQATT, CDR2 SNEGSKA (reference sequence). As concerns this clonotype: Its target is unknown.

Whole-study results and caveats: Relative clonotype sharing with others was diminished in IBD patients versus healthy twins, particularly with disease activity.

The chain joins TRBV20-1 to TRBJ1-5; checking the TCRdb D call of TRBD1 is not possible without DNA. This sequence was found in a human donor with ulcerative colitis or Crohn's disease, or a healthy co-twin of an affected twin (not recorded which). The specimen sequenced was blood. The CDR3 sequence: CSARDSVLGGQPQHF.